This T cell receptor beta chain appears in the sequencing data of a study of Graves' ophthalmopathy and Graves' hyperthyroidism. Study conclusions and caveats: Ophthalmopathy could be told apart from stable hyperthyroidism by a 13-signature model (about 88% sensitivity, approximately 76% specificity).

On this clonotype: What it recognizes is unknown.

In germline, CDR1 is SGHRS, CDR2 YFSETQ. The V and J ends lost 4 bases and 4 bases respectively, with 23 bases between them. This CDR3 spans 18 amino acids. Aged 18 to 65, hyperthyroidism patients had new diagnoses of under 2 months' duration. Researchers turned away patients with other autoimmune diseases, uncontrolled infections, pregnancy or lactation. Patients were diagnosed from clinical symptoms, serum thyroxine, TRAb, thyroid ultrasound and orbital computed tomography. Amplification of TCR beta CDR3 regions used RNA transcripts. After a first-round RT-PCR with HTBI primers, a second-round multiplex PCR was run. MiXCR, run by TCRdb on the multiplex PCR reads, gives a single entry per CDR3 protein. The sample gives around 1,000,000 distinct CDR3 sequences, about 36% of which show up once; roughly 11% is in the top ten.

Material: peripheral blood or thyroid tissue (not recorded which). The source of this sequence is an adult man with Graves' hyperthyroidism. The rearrangement uses TRBV5-1 and TRBJ2-2; weak D call: TRBD2 (6 bases). CDR3 bases: TGCGCCAGCAGCCTTGGCCCGGGGAGGACTGCAGCCACCGGGGAGCTGTTTTTT. This gives the protein CASSLGPGRTAATGELFF.